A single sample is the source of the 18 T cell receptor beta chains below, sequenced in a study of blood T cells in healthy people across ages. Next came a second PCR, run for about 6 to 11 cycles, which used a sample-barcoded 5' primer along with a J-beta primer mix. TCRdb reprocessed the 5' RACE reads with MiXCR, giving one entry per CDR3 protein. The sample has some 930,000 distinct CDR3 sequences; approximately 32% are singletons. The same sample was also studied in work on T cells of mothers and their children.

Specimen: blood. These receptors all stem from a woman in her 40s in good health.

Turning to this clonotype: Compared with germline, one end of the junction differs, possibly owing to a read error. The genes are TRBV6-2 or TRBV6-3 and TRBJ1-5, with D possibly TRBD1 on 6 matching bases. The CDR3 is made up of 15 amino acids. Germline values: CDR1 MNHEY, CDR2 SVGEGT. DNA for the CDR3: TGTACCAGCAGCCCATACAGGGATAGCAATCAGCCCCAGCATTTT. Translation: CTSSPYRDSNQPQHF.

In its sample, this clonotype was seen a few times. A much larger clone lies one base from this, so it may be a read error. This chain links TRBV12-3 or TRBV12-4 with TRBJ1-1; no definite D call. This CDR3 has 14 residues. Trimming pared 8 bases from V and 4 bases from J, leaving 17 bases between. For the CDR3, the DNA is TGTGCCAGCGGCTCCGGCGTCAGAACCACTGAAGCTTTCTTT. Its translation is CASGSGVRTTEAFF.

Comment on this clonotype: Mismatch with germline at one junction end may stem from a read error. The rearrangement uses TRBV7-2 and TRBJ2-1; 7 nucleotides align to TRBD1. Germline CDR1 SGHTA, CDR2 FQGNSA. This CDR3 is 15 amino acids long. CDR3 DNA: TGTGCCAGCAGCCCCGGGACAGCTACCGGGAATGGGCAGTTCTTC. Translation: CASSPGTATGNGQFF.

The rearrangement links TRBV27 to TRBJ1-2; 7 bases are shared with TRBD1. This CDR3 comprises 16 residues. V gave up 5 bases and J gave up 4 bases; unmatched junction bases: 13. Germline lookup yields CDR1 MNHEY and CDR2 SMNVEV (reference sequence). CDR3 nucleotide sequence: TGTGCCAGCAGTACAGGGACAGCCACCATTCCCTATGGCTACACCTTC. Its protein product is CASSTGTATIPYGYTF.

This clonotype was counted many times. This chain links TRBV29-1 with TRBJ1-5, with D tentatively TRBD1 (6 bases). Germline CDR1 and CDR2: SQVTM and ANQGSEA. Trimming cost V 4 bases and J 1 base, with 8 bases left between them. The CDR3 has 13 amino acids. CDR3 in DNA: TGCAGCGTTGGGCAGGGGAGCAATCAGCCCCAGCATTTT. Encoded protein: CSVGQGSNQPQHF.

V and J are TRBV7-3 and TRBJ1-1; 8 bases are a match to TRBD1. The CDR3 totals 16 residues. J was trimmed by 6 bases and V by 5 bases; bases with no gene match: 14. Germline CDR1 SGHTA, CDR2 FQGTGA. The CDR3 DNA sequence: TGTGCCAGCAGCCCGGGTATAAGGACAGGGACCCCTGAAGCTTTCTTT. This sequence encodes CASSPGIRTGTPEAFF.

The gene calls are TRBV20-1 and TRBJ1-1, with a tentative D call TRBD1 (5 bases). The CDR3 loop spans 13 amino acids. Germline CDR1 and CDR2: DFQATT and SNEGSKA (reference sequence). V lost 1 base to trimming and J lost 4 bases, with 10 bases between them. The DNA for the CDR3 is TGCAGTGCTAGAGTTCGGGGGACCACTGAAGCTTTCTTT. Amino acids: CSARVRGTTEAFF.

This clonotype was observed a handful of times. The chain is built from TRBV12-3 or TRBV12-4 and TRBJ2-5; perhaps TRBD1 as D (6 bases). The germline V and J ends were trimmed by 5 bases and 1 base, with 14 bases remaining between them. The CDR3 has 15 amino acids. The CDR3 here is CASSIYLDSQETQYF. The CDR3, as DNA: TGTGCCAGCAGTATCTATTTGGACAGCCAAGAGACCCAGTACTTC.

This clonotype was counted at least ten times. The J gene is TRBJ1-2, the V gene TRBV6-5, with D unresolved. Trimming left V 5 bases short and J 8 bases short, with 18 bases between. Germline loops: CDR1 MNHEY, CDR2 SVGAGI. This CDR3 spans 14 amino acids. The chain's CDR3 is CASSRTSTSGGYTF. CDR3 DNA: TGTGCCAGCAGTCGAACCAGCACGTCTGGCGGCTACACCTTC.

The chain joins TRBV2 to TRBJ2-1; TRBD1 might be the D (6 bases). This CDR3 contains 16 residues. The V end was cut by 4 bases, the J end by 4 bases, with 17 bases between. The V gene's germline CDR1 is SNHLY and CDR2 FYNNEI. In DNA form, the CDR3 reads TGTGCCAGCAGTGGATCTTGGGGGCAGGTATACAATGAGCAGTTCTTC. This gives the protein CASSGSWGQVYNEQFF.

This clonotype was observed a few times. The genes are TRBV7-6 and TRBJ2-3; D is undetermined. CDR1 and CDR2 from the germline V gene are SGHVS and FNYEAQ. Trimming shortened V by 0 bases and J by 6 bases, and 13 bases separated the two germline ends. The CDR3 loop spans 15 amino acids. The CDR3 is CASSLAGYPSDTQYF. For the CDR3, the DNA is TGTGCCAGCAGCTTAGCTGGTTACCCCTCGGATACGCAGTATTTT.

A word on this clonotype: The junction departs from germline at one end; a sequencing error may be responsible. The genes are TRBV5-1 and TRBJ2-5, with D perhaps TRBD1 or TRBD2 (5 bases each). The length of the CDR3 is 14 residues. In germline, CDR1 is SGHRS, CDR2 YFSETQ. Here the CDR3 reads CASSLGGSQEAQYF. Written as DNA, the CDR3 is TGCGCCAGCAGCTTGGGGGGGTCCCAAGAGGCCCAGTACTTC.

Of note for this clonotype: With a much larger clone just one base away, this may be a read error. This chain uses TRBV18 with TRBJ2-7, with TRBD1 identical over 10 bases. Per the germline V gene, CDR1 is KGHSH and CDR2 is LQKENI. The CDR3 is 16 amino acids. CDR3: CTSSPYGQGGSYEQYF. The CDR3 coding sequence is TGTACCAGCTCACCTTACGGACAGGGGGGTTCCTACGAGCAGTACTTC.

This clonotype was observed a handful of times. As DNA, the CDR3 is TGTGCCAGCAGTGACTCAGCGGGGGGGCAGAATGAGCAGTTCTTC. This sequence encodes CASSDSAGGQNEQFF. The chain links TRBV6-4 to TRBJ2-1; TRBD2 matches 10 bases. Trimming at V came to 0 bases and at J to 7 bases, leaving 3 bases not matched to a gene. Germline values: CDR1 MRHNA, CDR2 SNTAGT. The CDR3 has 15 residues.

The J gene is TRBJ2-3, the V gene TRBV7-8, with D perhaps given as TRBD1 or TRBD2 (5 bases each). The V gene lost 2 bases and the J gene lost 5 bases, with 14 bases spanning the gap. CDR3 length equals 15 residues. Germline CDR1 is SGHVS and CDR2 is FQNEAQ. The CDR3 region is CASSLKWGRGDTQYF. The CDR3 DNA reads TGTGCCAGCAGCTTAAAGTGGGGGAGAGGAGATACGCAGTATTTT. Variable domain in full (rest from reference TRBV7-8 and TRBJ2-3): GAGVSQSPRYKVAKRGQDVALRCDPISGHVSLFWYQQALGQGPEFLTYFQNEAQLDKSGLPSDRFFAERPEGSVSTLKIQRTQQEDSAVYLCASSLKWGRGDTQYFGPGTRLTVL.

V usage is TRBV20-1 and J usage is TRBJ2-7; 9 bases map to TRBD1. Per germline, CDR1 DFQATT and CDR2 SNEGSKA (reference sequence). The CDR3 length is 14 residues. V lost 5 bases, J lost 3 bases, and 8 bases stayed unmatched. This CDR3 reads CSAPTGGRGYEQYF. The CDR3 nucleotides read TGCAGTGCTCCTACAGGGGGCCGAGGCTACGAGCAGTACTTC.

CDR3 in DNA: TGTGCCAGCAGCTTAGAACAGGGGCCGCTGGGCGGCTACACCTTC. Its protein is CASSLEQGPLGGYTF. The chain carries TRBV11-2 and TRBJ1-2, with 7 bases fitting TRBD1. Germline trimming cut 0 bases from V and 8 bases from J; bases unmatched to any gene: 9. Germline V gene sequence: CDR1 SGHAT, CDR2 FQNNGV. This CDR3 is built from 15 residues.

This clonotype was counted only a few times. The CDR3 coding sequence is TGCAGCGTTGGCATGTCCTACGAGCAGTACTTC. As protein: CSVGMSYEQYF. The chain carries TRBV29-1 and TRBJ2-7; D is unresolved. Deletions cut 4 bases from V and 1 base from J, with 5 bases between. Germline V gene data show CDR1 as SQVTM and CDR2 as ANQGSEA. The CDR3 runs to 11 residues.